A selection of T cell receptor beta chains follows, all from one sample in a study of T cells after yellow fever vaccination. TCRdb analysed the 5' RACE reads with MiXCR anew, one entry per CDR3 protein. Here the sample spans approximately 110,000 distinct CDR3 sequences, 7.4% being singletons. This sample comprised CD4+ T cells sorted from PBMCs, obtained around 10 days after the first yellow fever vaccination. These receptors came from a man younger than 35 who received the YFV17D yellow fever vaccine. The conserved cysteine and the conserved F or W are not part of the CDR3 here. Each record gives: J gene, V gene, CDR3 protein.

TRBJ1-1,TRBV18,ASSPTSTEAF
TRBJ2-1,TRBV6-5,ASSYGINSYNEQF
TRBJ2-1,TRBV25-1,ASSDPPYYNEQF
TRBJ2-1,TRBV7-2,ASSSSSGNEQF
TRBJ2-7,TRBV18,ASSLYGGYEQY
TRBJ2-1,TRBV5-4,ASSTGALAGVDEQF
TRBJ2-3,TRBV2,ARTRSTDTQY
TRBJ2-5,TRBV5-4,ASSSTGQGMETQY
TRBJ1-2,TRBV7-2,ASSLRALRLYGYT
TRBJ1-2,TRBV27,ASSAQGVNYGYT
TRBJ2-3,TRBV7-9,ASSRTWTGAPES
TRBJ1-4,TRBV5-4,ASSPDSATTNEKLF
TRBJ1-2,TRBV12-3/TRBV12-4,ASSRTGGANYGYT
TRBJ2-1,TRBV6-2/TRBV6-3,ASSSGQGSYNEQF
TRBJ2-2,TRBV29-1,SCDRGGRTGELF
TRBJ2-1,TRBV20-1,SAAGTSLNEQF
TRBJ2-5,TRBV7-8,ASGTGPRQETQY
TRBJ1-1,TRBV20-1,SARAGAGAEAF
TRBJ2-1,TRBV7-8,ASSFPPGNEQF
TRBJ1-4,TRBV6-1,ASSQNSPSHYKLF
TRBJ2-3,TRBV24-1,ATSDSGTDTQY
TRBJ1-6,TRBV10-3,AVRLSDNSPLH
TRBJ1-4,TRBV12-3/TRBV12-4,ASSGQIELF
TRBJ2-3,TRBV7-8,ASSLDSLAGTSTDTQY
TRBJ2-3,TRBV29-1,SVEGPATTDTQY
TRBJ1-5,TRBV7-6,ASSLERGGGEDNQPQH
TRBJ1-2,TRBV7-2,ASSSHSLRSNYGYT
TRBJ2-5,TRBV7-3,ASSTGTGWGGTQY
TRBJ2-3,TRBV29-1,SVDYSYTDTQY
TRBJ2-5,TRBV5-1,ASSHGKVRETQY
TRBJ1-5,TRBV12-3/TRBV12-4,ASHQDGNQPQH
TRBJ2-5,TRBV5-5,ASSFRGPGETQY
TRBJ1-1,TRBV5-5,ASSLGWVQNTEAF
TRBJ2-3,TRBV7-2,ASSWLRDTQY
TRBJ1-5,TRBV7-2,ASSLVGVNQPQH
TRBJ2-5,TRBV2,ASSENSEVETQY
TRBJ2-5,TRBV20-1,SAPLGGQKETQY
TRBJ2-1,TRBV29-1,SVEGGQDYYNEQF
TRBJ1-6,TRBV5-5,ASTSTGVNNSPLH